These T cell receptor beta chains were read from a single sample in a study of blood T cell repertoires in COVID-19. TCRdb keeps only in-frame clones here, not all; method: immunoSEQ multiplex PCR. The table lists under 150,000 clones, 85% to 90% of them singletons. Input material: peripheral blood. The source of these receptors is a woman aged 45-60 years with acute or convalescent COVID-19. Each CDR3 is given without its conserved first and last residue. The size entry is marked missing in some rows and otherwise reads once, few, many or a size class.

CDR3,V,J,size
ASSGYSGQGHYEQY,TRBV5-1,TRBJ2-7,NA
ASSYMSGGNGNQPQH,TRBV6-2/TRBV6-3,TRBJ1-5,NA
ASSQGMNTEAF,TRBV5-1,TRBJ1-1,NA
ASSVTTGGEKLF,TRBV7-2,TRBJ1-4,NA
ASSYRTGQTQY,TRBV27,TRBJ2-5,NA
ASSPVPAGGTGELF,TRBV5-1,TRBJ2-2,NA
ASSQRGGGTAGGAF,TRBV4-1,TRBJ1-1,NA
ASSYSPRSTDTQY,TRBV7-2,TRBJ2-3,once
ASRGQVEAF,TRBV10-2,TRBJ1-1,NA
ASSFSAGGPNEQF,TRBV11-1,TRBJ2-1,NA
ASVDLREQY,TRBV2,TRBJ2-7,NA
ASSEALSTANYGYT,TRBV2,TRBJ1-2,once
ASSRPDSLNTEAF,TRBV28,TRBJ1-1,NA
ASSFSDTGELF,TRBV7-8,TRBJ2-2,once
ASSYSLAGGKETQY,TRBV28,TRBJ2-5,NA
AISIRTAGGEAF,TRBV10-3,TRBJ1-1,NA
ASSAPRSEAF,TRBV19,TRBJ1-1,NA
ASSLGEGTEAF,TRBV12-3/TRBV12-4,TRBJ1-1,NA
ASSLAGGLVDTGELF,TRBV27,TRBJ2-2,once
ASSPLGGGQPQH,TRBV18,TRBJ1-5,NA
ASSGLAYNEQF,TRBV19,TRBJ2-1,NA
AISESGTGTYGYT,TRBV10-3,TRBJ1-2,NA
ASSVGYEPGLAGGELF,TRBV9,TRBJ2-2,once
AIGTGESYEQY,TRBV10-3,TRBJ2-7,NA
ASSPGQTGGITEAF,TRBV18,TRBJ1-1,NA
ASSFSGSTGELF,TRBV11-3,TRBJ2-2,few
ASSLRRRIGDHNEQF,TRBV6-2/TRBV6-3,TRBJ2-1,NA
ASSQDSGGGDEQF,TRBV4-1,TRBJ2-1,NA
AWSVSGQANYGYT,TRBV30,TRBJ1-2,NA
ATSDSTGWDTEAF,TRBV24-1,TRBJ1-1,NA
ASSEGHLLAKNIQY,TRBV5-1,TRBJ2-4,NA
ASSSRQGSSYNEQF,TRBV7-9,TRBJ2-1,NA
ASSFTWEATYEQY,TRBV5-5,TRBJ2-7,NA
ASSDLSLAFDGGYT,TRBV6-1,TRBJ1-2,NA
ASGRDRNTEAF,TRBV6-6,TRBJ1-1,NA
ASSPGTSGEQETQY,TRBV5-6,TRBJ2-5,NA
ASSLLGGSGYT,TRBV28,TRBJ1-2,NA
ASSPLGTSGGPSFNEQF,TRBV11-2,TRBJ2-1,NA
ASSYSKGSNTGELF,TRBV6-5,TRBJ2-2,NA
ASSPAGTGGYT,TRBV7-9,TRBJ1-2,once
ASTLTGELF,TRBV3-1/TRBV3-2,TRBJ2-2,NA
SVELRGRPPYEATQY,TRBV29-1,TRBJ2-5,NA
ASCGSQNQPQH,TRBV2,TRBJ1-5,NA
ASSLSSVSGNTIY,TRBV7-9,TRBJ1-3,NA
ATSGSGNQPQH,TRBV24-1,TRBJ1-5,few
ASSLGDYTEAF,TRBV5-1,TRBJ1-1,once
ASSLSGGSYGYT,TRBV7-2,TRBJ1-2,once
ASGPTGGNGYT,TRBV6-5,TRBJ1-2,NA
ASSQEAGPYGYT,TRBV14,TRBJ1-2,NA
ASSLSEQGIMNTEAF,TRBV7-9,TRBJ1-1,NA
ASSLTGNTEAF,TRBV7-3,TRBJ1-1,NA